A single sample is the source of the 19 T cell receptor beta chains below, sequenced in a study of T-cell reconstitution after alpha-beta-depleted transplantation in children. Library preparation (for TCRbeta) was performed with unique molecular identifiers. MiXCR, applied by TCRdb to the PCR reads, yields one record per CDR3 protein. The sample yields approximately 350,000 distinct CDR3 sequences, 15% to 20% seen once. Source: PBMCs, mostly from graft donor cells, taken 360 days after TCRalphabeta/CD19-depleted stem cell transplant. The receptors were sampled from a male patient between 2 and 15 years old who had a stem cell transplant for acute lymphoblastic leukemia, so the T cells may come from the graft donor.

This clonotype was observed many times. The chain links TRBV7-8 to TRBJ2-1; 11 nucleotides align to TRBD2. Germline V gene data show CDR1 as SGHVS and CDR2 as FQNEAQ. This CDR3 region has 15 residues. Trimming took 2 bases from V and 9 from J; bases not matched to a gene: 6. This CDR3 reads CASSLSWLAGGEQFF. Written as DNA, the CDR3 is TGTGCCAGCAGCTTAAGCTGGCTAGCGGGAGGTGAGCAGTTCTTC.

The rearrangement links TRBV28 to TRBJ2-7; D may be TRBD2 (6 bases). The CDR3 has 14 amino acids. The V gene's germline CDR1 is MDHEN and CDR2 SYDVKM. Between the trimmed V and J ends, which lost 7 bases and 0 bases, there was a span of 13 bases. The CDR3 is CASIETRSSYEQYF. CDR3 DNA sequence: TGTGCCAGCATCGAGACTAGGAGCTCCTACGAGCAGTACTTC. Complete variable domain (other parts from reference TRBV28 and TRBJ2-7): DVKVTQSSRYLVKRTGEKVFLECVQDMDHENMFWYRQDPGLGLRLIYFSYDVKMKEKGDIPEGYSVSREKKERFSLILESASTNQTSMYLCASIETRSSYEQYFGPGTRLTVT.

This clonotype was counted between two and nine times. The CDR3 sequence is CASSLVGGVIPSTDTQYF. The CDR3, as DNA: TGTGCCAGCAGCTTAGTAGGGGGGGTTATACCAAGCACAGATACGCAGTATTTT. This chain joins TRBV11-2 and TRBJ2-3; tentative D call: TRBD2 (7 bases). Between the trimmed V and J ends, which lost 1 base and 0 bases, there was a span of 17 bases. The V gene's germline CDR1 is SGHAT and CDR2 FQNNGV. This CDR3 region has 18 residues.

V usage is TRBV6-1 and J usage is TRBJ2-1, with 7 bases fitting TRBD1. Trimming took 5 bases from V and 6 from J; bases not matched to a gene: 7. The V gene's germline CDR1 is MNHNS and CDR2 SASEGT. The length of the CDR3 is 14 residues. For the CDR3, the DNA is TGTGCCAGCAGTACAGACAGGGTCGGCAATGAGCAGTTCTTC. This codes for CASSTDRVGNEQFF.

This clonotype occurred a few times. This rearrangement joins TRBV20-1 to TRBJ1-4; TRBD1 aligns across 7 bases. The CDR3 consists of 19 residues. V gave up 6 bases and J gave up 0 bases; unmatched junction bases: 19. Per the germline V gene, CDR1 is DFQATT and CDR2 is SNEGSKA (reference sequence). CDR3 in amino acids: CSASPSWDSLGATNEKLFF. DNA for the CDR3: TGCAGTGCCTCTCCCTCCTGGGACAGCCTAGGGGCAACTAATGAAAAACTGTTTTTT.

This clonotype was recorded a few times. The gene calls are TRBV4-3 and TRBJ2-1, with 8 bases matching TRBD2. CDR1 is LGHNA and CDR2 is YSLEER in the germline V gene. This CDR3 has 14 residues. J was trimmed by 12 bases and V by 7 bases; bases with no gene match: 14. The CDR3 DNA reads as TGCGCCAGCACCCCGGGACTAGGGGATTATGGGCAGTTCTTC. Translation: CASTPGLGDYGQFF.

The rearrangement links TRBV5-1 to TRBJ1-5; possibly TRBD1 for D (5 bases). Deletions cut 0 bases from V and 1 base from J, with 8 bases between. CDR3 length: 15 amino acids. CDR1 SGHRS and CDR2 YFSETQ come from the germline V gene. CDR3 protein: CASSLAAGSNQPQHF. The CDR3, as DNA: TGCGCCAGCAGCTTGGCGGCAGGGAGCAATCAGCCCCAGCATTTT.

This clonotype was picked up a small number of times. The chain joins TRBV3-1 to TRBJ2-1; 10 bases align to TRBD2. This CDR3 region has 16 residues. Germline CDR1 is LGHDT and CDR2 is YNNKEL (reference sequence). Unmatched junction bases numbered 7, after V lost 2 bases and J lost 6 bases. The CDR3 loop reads CASSQRLKREGNEQFF. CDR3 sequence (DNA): TGTGCCAGCAGCCAAAGGCTCAAGCGGGAGGGCAATGAGCAGTTCTTC.

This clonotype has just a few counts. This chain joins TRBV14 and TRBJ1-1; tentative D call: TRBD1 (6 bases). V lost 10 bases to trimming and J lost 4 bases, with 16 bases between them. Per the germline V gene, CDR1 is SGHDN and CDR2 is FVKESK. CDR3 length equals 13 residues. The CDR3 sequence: CATQIQGTTEAFF. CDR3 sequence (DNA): TGTGCCACCCAGATTCAGGGGACCACTGAAGCTTTCTTT.

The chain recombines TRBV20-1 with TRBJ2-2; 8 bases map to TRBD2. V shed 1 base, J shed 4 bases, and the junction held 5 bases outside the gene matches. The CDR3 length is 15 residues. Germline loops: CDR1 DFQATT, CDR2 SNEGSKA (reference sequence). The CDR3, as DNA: TGCAGTGCTAGAGGCCCGGGGGGGGGCACCGGGGAGCTGTTTTTT. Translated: CSARGPGGGTGELFF.

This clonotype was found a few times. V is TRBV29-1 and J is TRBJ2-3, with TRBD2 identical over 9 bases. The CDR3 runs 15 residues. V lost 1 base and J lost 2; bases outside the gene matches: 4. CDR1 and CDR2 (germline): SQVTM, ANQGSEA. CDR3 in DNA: TGCAGCGTTGAAGTAACTAGCGGGTACACAGATACGCAGTATTTT. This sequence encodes CSVEVTSGYTDTQYF.

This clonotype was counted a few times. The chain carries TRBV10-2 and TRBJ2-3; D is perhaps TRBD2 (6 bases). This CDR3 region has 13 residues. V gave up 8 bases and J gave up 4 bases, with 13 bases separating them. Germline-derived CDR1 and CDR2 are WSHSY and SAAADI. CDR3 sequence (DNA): TGCGCCAGCTGGGACTTCGGAGCAGATACGCAGTATTTT. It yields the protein CASWDFGADTQYF.

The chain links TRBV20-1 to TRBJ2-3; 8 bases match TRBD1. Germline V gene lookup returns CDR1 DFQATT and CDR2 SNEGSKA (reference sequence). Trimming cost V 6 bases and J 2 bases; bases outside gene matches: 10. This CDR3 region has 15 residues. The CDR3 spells CSASPTGGDTDTQYF. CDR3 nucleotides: TGCAGTGCCTCCCCCACAGGGGGTGACACAGATACGCAGTATTTT.

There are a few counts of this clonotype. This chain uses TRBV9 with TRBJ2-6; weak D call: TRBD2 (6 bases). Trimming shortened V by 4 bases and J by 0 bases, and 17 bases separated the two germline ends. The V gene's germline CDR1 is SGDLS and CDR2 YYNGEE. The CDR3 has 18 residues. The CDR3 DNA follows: TGTGCCAGCAGCCCTCGGGAGTATCCTTTCTCTGGGGCCAACGTCCTGACTTTC. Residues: CASSPREYPFSGANVLTF.

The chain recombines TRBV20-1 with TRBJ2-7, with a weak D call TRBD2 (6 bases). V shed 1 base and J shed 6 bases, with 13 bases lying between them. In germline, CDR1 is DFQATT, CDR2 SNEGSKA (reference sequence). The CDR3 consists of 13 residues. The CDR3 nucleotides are TGCAGTGCTAGAGTAGCGGCCCTCTCCGAGCAGTACTTC. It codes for CSARVAALSEQYF.

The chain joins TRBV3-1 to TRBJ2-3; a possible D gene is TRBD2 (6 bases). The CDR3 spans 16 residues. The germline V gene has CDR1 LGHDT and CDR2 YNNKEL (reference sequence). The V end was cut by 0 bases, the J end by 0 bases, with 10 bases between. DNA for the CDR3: TGTGCCAGCAGCCAAGAGGCGGGGTCTAGCACAGATACGCAGTATTTT. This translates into CASSQEAGSSTDTQYF.

The CDR3 DNA is TGTGCCAGCAGTTACAGGCGACTAGCCCTCAGCAATGAGCAGTTCTTC. Translated, it gives CASSYRRLALSNEQFF. This chain links TRBV27 with TRBJ2-1, with 7 bases that match TRBD2. Germline CDR1 MNHEY, CDR2 SMNVEV (reference sequence). The CDR3 extends over 16 amino acids. V shed 4 bases and J 6 bases; nucleotides not matched to a gene: 12.

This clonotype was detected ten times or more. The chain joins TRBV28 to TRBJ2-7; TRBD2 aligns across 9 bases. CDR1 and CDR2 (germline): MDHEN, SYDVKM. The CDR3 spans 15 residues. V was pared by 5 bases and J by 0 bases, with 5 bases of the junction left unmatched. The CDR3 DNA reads TGTGCCAGCAGTAGTCTAGCGGGGAACTCCTACGAGCAGTACTTC. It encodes CASSSLAGNSYEQYF.

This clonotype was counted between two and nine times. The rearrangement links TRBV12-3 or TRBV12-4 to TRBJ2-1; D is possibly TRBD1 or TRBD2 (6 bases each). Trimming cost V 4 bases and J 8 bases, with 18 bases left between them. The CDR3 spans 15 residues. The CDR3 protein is CASSWGAASVDEQFF. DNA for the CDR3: TGTGCCAGCAGTTGGGGGGCGGCTAGCGTGGATGAGCAGTTCTTC.